This T cell receptor beta chain is from a study of response to subunit inactivated influenza vaccine. Study conclusions and caveats: Each seasonal influenza vaccination recruits few new T cells, the authors suggested.

As for this clonotype: The antigen remains unidentified.

V lost 1 base and J 5 bases, leaving 14 bases between the germline ends. Germline assignment: CDR1 LGHNA and CDR2 YNFKEQ. The CDR3 has 15 residues. MiXCR, run by TCRdb on the RT-PCR reads, gives a single entry per CDR3 protein. The sample holds 530,000 or so distinct CDR3 sequences, 12% seen once. The sample in question was PBMCs from blood, obtained on the day of vaccination. This TCR derives from a man aged 50 to 60 who received an inactivated influenza vaccine. The chain joins TRBV4-2 to TRBJ2-5; TRBD1 is a possible D gene (6 bases). Written as DNA, the CDR3 is TGTGCCAGCAGCCAAGGTACAACAGGGATGGAGACCCAGTACTTC. Translating gives CASSQGTTGMETQYF.